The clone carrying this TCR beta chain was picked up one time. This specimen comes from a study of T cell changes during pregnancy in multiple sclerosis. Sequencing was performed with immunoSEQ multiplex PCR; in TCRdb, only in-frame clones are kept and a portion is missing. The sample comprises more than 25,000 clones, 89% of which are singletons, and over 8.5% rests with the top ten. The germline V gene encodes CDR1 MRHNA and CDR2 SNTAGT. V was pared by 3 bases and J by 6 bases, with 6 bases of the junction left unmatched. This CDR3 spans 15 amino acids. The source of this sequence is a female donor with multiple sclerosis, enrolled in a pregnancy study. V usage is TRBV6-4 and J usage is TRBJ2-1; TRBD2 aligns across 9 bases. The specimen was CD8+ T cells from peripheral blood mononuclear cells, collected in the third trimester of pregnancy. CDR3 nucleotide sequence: TGTGCCAGCAGTGATGATAGCGGGAGCTCCAATGAGCAGTTCTTC. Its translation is CASSDDSGSSNEQFF.